The 9 T cell receptor beta chains below were found in one sample sequenced in a study of shared clonotypes between healthy human individuals. Clones were sequenced by immunoSEQ multiplex PCR, and TCRdb holds only the in-frame ones, with some missing. Of more than 450,000 clones listed, 79% were seen once; the top ten hold 13%. Material: PBMCs. The source of these receptors is a woman between 40 and 50 years old in good health. Some clones in this sample may be carry-over from other donors' samples.

This rearrangement joins TRBV6-6 to TRBJ1-2, with D perhaps matching TRBD1 (6 bases). The V gene lost 7 bases and the J gene lost 1 base, with 10 bases spanning the gap. The CDR3 is 13 residues long. CDR1 and CDR2 (germline): MNHNY, SVGAGI (reference sequence). The chain's CDR3 is CASNRQVNYGYTF. The CDR3, as DNA: TGTGCCAGCAATCGACAGGTTAACTATGGCTACACCTTC.

The chain is built from TRBV9 and TRBJ1-6; D unclear. Germline loops: CDR1 SGDLS, CDR2 YYNGEE. This CDR3 has 14 amino acids. V was pared by 10 bases and J by 0 bases, with 11 bases between. The DNA of the CDR3 is TGTGCCGTTCCGTTGGGCTCCTATAATTCACCCCTCCACTTT. Translating it yields CAVPLGSYNSPLHF.

This chain uses TRBV6-5 with TRBJ1-2, with a tentative D call TRBD1 (5 bases). This CDR3 has 13 residues. Trimming left V 2 bases short and J 4 bases short, with 8 bases between. Germline V CDR1 and CDR2: MNHEY, SVGAGI. DNA for the CDR3: TGTGCCAGCAGTTACGGGGGGATCTATGGCTACACCTTC. Protein sequence: CASSYGGIYGYTF.

This chain joins TRBV2 and TRBJ2-1; no reliable D call. CDR3 size: 13 residues. V lost 4 bases and J 8 bases, leaving 12 bases between the germline ends. Germline V gene lookup returns CDR1 SNHLY and CDR2 FYNNEI. CDR3 in DNA: TGTGCCAGCAGTGCAACGTGGCTTCATGAGCAGTTCTTC. Its protein is CASSATWLHEQFF.

V gene TRBV15 combines with J gene TRBJ1-4; 9 bases fit TRBD1. The germline gives CDR1 LNHNV, CDR2 YYDKDF (reference sequence). The CDR3 has 16 amino acids. Trimming cost V 2 bases and J 8 bases; bases outside gene matches: 9. Here the CDR3 reads CATSRTDRGGGEKLFF. CDR3 sequence (DNA): TGTGCCACCAGCAGAACGGACAGGGGTGGTGGGGAAAAACTGTTTTTT.

The chain joins TRBV2 to TRBJ1-2; 11 bases align to TRBD1. Germline values: CDR1 SNHLY, CDR2 FYNNEI. Trimming took 6 bases from V and 5 from J; bases not matched to a gene: 8. This CDR3 contains 15 residues. CDR3 bases: TGTGCCAGCAGCCCCGGGACAGGGGGGGGGTATGGCTACACCTTC. It codes for CASSPGTGGGYGYTF.

The chain carries TRBV18 and TRBJ1-1; D not resolved. CDR1 and CDR2 (germline): KGHSH, LQKENI. The CDR3 loop spans 13 amino acids. Trimming removed 6 bases from V and 6 bases from J, with 14 bases in between. The chain's CDR3 is CASSPAEAAEAFF. The CDR3 bases are TGTGCCAGCTCTCCCGCGGAGGCTGCTGAAGCTTTCTTT.

The chain joins TRBV4-1 to TRBJ1-5, with TRBD1 matching 7 bases. CDR1 MGHRA and CDR2 YSYEKL come from the germline V gene. J was trimmed by 7 bases and V by 0 bases; bases with no gene match: 3. The CDR3 runs 14 residues. DNA of the CDR3: TGCGCCAGCAGCCAAGATGCAGGGGGGCAGCCCCAGCATTTT. Residues: CASSQDAGGQPQHF.

A remark on this clone: Relative to the germline gene, one junction end is altered; a read error may explain this. The chain recombines TRBV10-3 with TRBJ1-2, with D hard to call. CDR1 and CDR2 (germline): ENHRY, SYGVKD. CDR3 length: 13 residues. Written as DNA, the CDR3 is TGTGCCAGCAGTTACGGGTTATCGAGGGGCTACACCTTC. As protein: CASSYGLSRGYTF.